A single TCR beta chain is shown here with its context. Seattle patients were enrolled while actively infected and followed longitudinally. In the study's own analysis: It was from reference gene primer amplification that nucleated cell counts were estimated. TCRdb's copy holds only in-frame clones and misses some; the assay was immunoSEQ multiplex PCR. That table is the source of V, J and clone size, and D and trimming were worked out from the DNA. The sample has 100,000 to 150,000 clones; 70% to 75% are singletons. The sample belongs to a study of blood T cell repertoires in COVID-19. Study summary: T cells, B-cell-depleted T cells, or PBMCs provided the cDNA or gDNA that served as material.

Looked up from germline, CDR1 is MDHEN and CDR2 is SYDVKM. V lost 4 bases to trimming and J lost 3 bases; unmatched junction nucleotides: 13. The CDR3 extends over 18 amino acids. What was sequenced was peripheral blood. This rearrangement joins TRBV28 to TRBJ1-2; 11 nucleotides agree with TRBD1. The clonotype originates from an older man with COVID-19, enrolled during active disease. CDR3 loop: CASSSFGQGAQWYYGYTF. The CDR3, as DNA: TGTGCCAGCAGTTCCTTCGGACAGGGGGCGCAGTGGTACTATGGCTACACCTTC.